Below, 27 T cell receptor beta chains from the same sample are listed, as sequenced in a study of response to subunit inactivated influenza vaccine. TCRdb reprocessed the RT-PCR reads via MiXCR and lists one record per CDR3 protein. The data hold 150,000 to 200,000 distinct CDR3 sequences, with roughly a tenth observed a single time. Sequencing used non-naive T cells sorted from PBMCs, obtained roughly 48 days after vaccination. The receptors were gathered from a man aged 50 to 59 who received an inactivated influenza vaccine.

This clonotype came up a few times. The chain uses TRBV20-1 and TRBJ2-5, with TRBD2 matching 11 bases. The CDR3 covers 13 residues. Germline CDR1 DFQATT, CDR2 SNEGSKA (reference sequence). J gave up 4 bases and V 3 bases, and 1 base lay outside the gene matches. CDR3 sequence reads: CSASGLAGETQYF. CDR3 in DNA: TGCAGTGCTAGTGGACTAGCGGGAGAGACCCAGTACTTC.

This clonotype appeared many times. The chain combines TRBV2 with TRBJ2-2; TRBD2 matches 7 bases. The germline V gene has CDR1 SNHLY and CDR2 FYNNEI. The V gene end was trimmed by 6 bases and the J gene end by 1 base; junction bases not matched to a gene: 2. This CDR3 is 14 amino acids long. The CDR3 reads CASRSGGNTGELFF. In DNA, the CDR3 is TGTGCCAGCAGGTCGGGGGGGAACACCGGGGAGCTGTTTTTT.

This clonotype was detected only a few times. The chain links TRBV15 to TRBJ1-1; unclear D gene. V dropped 4 bases and J dropped 7 bases, with 10 bases sitting between them. Germline CDR1 is LNHNV and CDR2 is YYDKDF (reference sequence). The CDR3 loop spans 12 amino acids. CDR3 coding DNA: TGTGCCACCAGCACCCAGGCCAGTGAAGCTTTCTTT. It translates to CATSTQASEAFF.

This clonotype was observed many times. V is TRBV28 and J is TRBJ2-5; the match to TRBD2 covers 16 bases. Germline CDR1 is MDHEN and CDR2 is SYDVKM. The CDR3 covers 18 residues. Trimming took 3 bases from V and 1 from J; bases not matched to a gene: 5. CDR3 residues: CASSFSGLAGGFQETQYF. The DNA of the CDR3 is TGTGCCAGCAGTTTCTCGGGACTAGCGGGAGGGTTCCAAGAGACCCAGTACTTC.

The chain couples TRBV3-1 to TRBJ1-4; the D gene is possibly TRBD1 (5 bases). V lost 6 bases and J lost 7, with 15 bases in between. This CDR3 is built from 14 residues. Germline CDR1 LGHDT, CDR2 YNNKEL (reference sequence). CDR3 coding DNA: TGTGCCAGCAGACCCACAGGTTCGGGTGAAAAACTGTTTTTT. Residues: CASRPTGSGEKLFF.

The chain has TRBV5-5 and TRBJ2-1, with D possibly matching TRBD2 (6 bases). Germline CDR1 reads SGHKS; CDR2 reads YYEKEE (reference sequence). V shed 0 bases and J shed 7 bases, with 11 bases lying between them. The CDR3 consists of 14 residues. The CDR3 loop is CASSLAPLANEQFF. The CDR3 region has the DNA TGTGCCAGCAGCTTGGCCCCTCTAGCGAATGAGCAGTTCTTC.

This clonotype was seen a few times. The chain couples TRBV27 to TRBJ1-6, with TRBD1 as a possible D gene (5 bases). Germline V gene sequence: CDR1 MNHEY, CDR2 SMNVEV (reference sequence). This CDR3 is 12 amino acids long. Trimming shortened V by 4 bases and J by 9 bases, and 7 bases separated the two germline ends. CDR3 bases: TGTGCCAGCAGTTCCGGGGGTTCACCCCTCCACTTT. Its protein is CASSSGGSPLHF.

This clonotype was seen more than once but under ten times. V usage is TRBV29-1 and J usage is TRBJ2-5; 7 bases are a match to TRBD1. This CDR3 is built from 16 residues. Germline V gene sequence: CDR1 SQVTM, CDR2 ANQGSEA. V gave up 6 bases and J gave up 4 bases; unmatched junction bases: 17. The CDR3 coding sequence is TGCAGCGTCCCTTCGACAGGGTGGGTTCTGGGAGAGACCCAGTACTTC. Translation: CSVPSTGWVLGETQYF.

There are many counts of this clonotype. V usage is TRBV10-2 and J usage is TRBJ1-4; D uncertain. CDR1 and CDR2 from the germline V gene are WSHSY and SAAADI. This CDR3 has 13 residues. The ends were cut back, 4 bases at V and 8 bases at J, with 11 bases in the middle. The CDR3 is CASSGNMAEKLFF. Here the CDR3 DNA reads TGCGCCAGCAGTGGAAATATGGCGGAAAAACTGTTTTTT.

This clonotype was seen many times. V is TRBV14 and J is TRBJ2-7; D might be TRBD2 (5 bases). CDR3 length: 13 amino acids. Germline CDR1 is SGHDN and CDR2 is FVKESK. V was pared by 0 bases and J by 6 bases, with 9 bases between. CDR3 region: CASSQDLRGEQYF. The CDR3 coding sequence is TGTGCCAGCAGCCAAGATTTACGGGGCGAGCAGTACTTC.

The chain combines TRBV27 with TRBJ2-3; D gene ambiguous. The CDR3 length is 15 residues. The germline gives CDR1 MNHEY, CDR2 SMNVEV (reference sequence). Trimming stripped 4 bases from V and 5 bases from J, with 16 bases between. CDR3 region: CASSSLSPALDTQYF. CDR3 coding DNA: TGTGCCAGCAGTTCCCTGAGCCCGGCGCTAGATACGCAGTATTTT.

Notes on this clonotype: The conserved final phenylalanine or tryptophan is absent from the CDR3, which likely points to a read error. V usage is TRBV27 and J usage is TRBJ1-2; a weak D match, TRBD1 (5 bases). V was clipped by 3 bases and J by 4 bases, with 18 bases between them. The CDR3 is 16 amino acids. The germline V gene has CDR1 MNHEY and CDR2 SMNVEV (reference sequence). In nucleotides, the CDR3 is TGTGCCAGCAGTTTCTCCCCGGACACATCTGGCTATGGCTACACCTTA. It encodes CASSFSPDTSGYGYTL.

This clonotype has ten or more counts. This rearrangement joins TRBV5-5 to TRBJ1-4; D remains ambiguous. Germline lookup yields CDR1 SGHKS and CDR2 YYEKEE (reference sequence). The CDR3 covers 15 residues. V lost 4 bases to trimming and J lost 7 bases, with 17 bases between them. The CDR3 protein is CASSPSSRGGEKLFF. DNA for the CDR3: TGTGCCAGCAGCCCCTCGTCGAGAGGTGGTGAAAAACTGTTTTTT.

The CDR3 nucleotides are TGTGCCAGCAGCTTTGGAAGGACAGGGCGGCGCTCACCCCTCCACTTT. Residues: CASSFGRTGRRSPLHF. J is TRBJ1-6 and V is TRBV3-1; TRBD1 aligns across 8 bases. J was trimmed by 10 bases and V by 5 bases; bases with no gene match: 13. In germline, CDR1 is LGHDT, CDR2 YNNKEL (reference sequence). This CDR3 spans 16 amino acids.

This chain connects TRBV20-1 to TRBJ1-1, with 7 positions matching TRBD1. Germline V lookup: CDR1 DFQATT, CDR2 SNEGSKA (reference sequence). Trimming removed 5 bases from V and 4 bases from J; junction bases left unmatched: 7. There are 13 residues in the CDR3. This chain's CDR3 is CSAPTGARTEAFF. CDR3 bases: TGCAGTGCTCCCACAGGGGCGCGCACTGAAGCTTTCTTT.

A few counts support this clonotype. This chain links TRBV15 with TRBJ2-1; a possible D gene is TRBD1 (6 bases). This CDR3 contains 16 residues. The V end was cut by 0 bases, the J end by 4 bases, with 13 bases between. From germline, CDR1 is LNHNV and CDR2 YYDKDF (reference sequence). The CDR3 sequence is CATSRDTGTPYNEQFF. The CDR3 DNA reads TGTGCCACCAGCAGAGATACCGGGACACCTTACAATGAGCAGTTCTTC.

The V call is TRBV5-1, the J call TRBJ2-2; no reliable D call. The length of the CDR3 is 12 residues. CDR1 SGHRS and CDR2 YFSETQ come from the germline V gene. Deletions cut 5 bases from V and 7 bases from J, with 9 bases between. As DNA, the CDR3 is TGCGCCAGCAGACAGATTAACGGGGAGCTGTTTTTT. Amino acids: CASRQINGELFF.

The V gene is TRBV18, the J gene TRBJ2-7; TRBD2 agrees at 9 bases. This CDR3 is built from 18 residues. Germline CDR1 and CDR2: KGHSH and LQKENI. Trimming took 6 bases from V and 0 from J; bases not matched to a gene: 15. The CDR3 DNA is TGTGCCAGCTCTCCGTCGGCTCTAGCGGGACTCCTCTCCTACGAGCAGTACTTC. Its translation is CASSPSALAGLLSYEQYF.

The chain links TRBV27 to TRBJ2-2; TRBD1 or TRBD2 may be the D gene (5 bases each). Germline assignment: CDR1 MNHEY and CDR2 SMNVEV (reference sequence). CDR3 size: 17 residues. The V gene lost 3 bases and the J gene lost 6 bases, with 20 bases spanning the gap. The CDR3 DNA sequence: TGTGCCAGCAGTTTCATAACCGGGACGCAAACGCCCGGGGAGCTGTTTTTT. Amino acids: CASSFITGTQTPGELFF.

The chain joins TRBV5-1 to TRBJ2-1; 8 bases line up with TRBD2. V lost 4 bases, J lost 1 base, and 7 bases stayed unmatched. Germline V gene data show CDR1 as SGHRS and CDR2 as YFSETQ. The CDR3 runs to 16 residues. CDR3 loop: CASSPGLERSYNEQFF. CDR3 nucleotide sequence: TGCGCCAGCAGCCCGGGACTAGAAAGGTCCTACAATGAGCAGTTCTTC.

This clonotype appeared many times. V and J are TRBV12-3 or TRBV12-4 and TRBJ1-1; 10 bases align to TRBD1. The CDR3 contains 13 residues. The junction had 0 bases not matched to a gene; V was cut back by 8 bases and J by 0 bases. This CDR3 is CASDRGLNTEAFF. The CDR3 coding sequence is TGTGCCAGCGACAGGGGGCTGAACACTGAAGCTTTCTTT.

This clonotype was picked up many times. The chain couples TRBV2 to TRBJ2-2, with D perhaps being TRBD1 or TRBD2 (6 bases each). Per the germline V gene, CDR1 is SNHLY and CDR2 is FYNNEI. V shed 2 bases and J shed 3 bases, with 13 bases lying between them. The CDR3 runs to 16 residues. The CDR3 nucleotides are TGTGCCAGCAGTGAATTCTCAGGGGAGGACACCGGGGAGCTGTTTTTT. Amino acids: CASSEFSGEDTGELFF. Supplemented by reference TRBV2 and TRBJ2-2, the full variable domain reads EPEVTQTPSHQVTQMGQEVILRCVPISNHLYFYWYRQILGQKVEFLVSFYNNEISEKSEIFDDQFSVERPDGSNFTLKIRSTKLEDSAMYFCASSEFSGEDTGELFFGEGSRLTVL.

The rearrangement joins TRBV20-1 to TRBJ2-3; D not certain. V was trimmed by 6 bases and J by 4 bases, leaving 20 bases between them. The V gene's germline CDR1 is DFQATT and CDR2 SNEGSKA (reference sequence). This CDR3 region has 15 residues. The CDR3 here is CSATKGALSADTQYF. CDR3 coding DNA: TGCAGTGCCACAAAAGGAGCTCTCTCTGCAGATACGCAGTATTTT.

This clonotype was detected many times. The chain combines TRBV7-2 with TRBJ1-4; TRBD1 matches at 10 bases. CDR1 and CDR2 (germline): SGHTA, FQGNSA. The CDR3 runs to 15 residues. Trimming at V came to 3 bases and at J to 4 bases, leaving 2 bases not matched to a gene. CDR3 sequence: CASSFDRGLNEKLFF. CDR3 in DNA: TGTGCCAGCAGCTTCGACAGGGGGCTTAATGAAAAACTGTTTTTT.

The V gene is TRBV7-9, the J gene TRBJ2-3, with 9 bases that match TRBD1. The V and J ends lost 6 bases and 4 bases, in that order; junction bases with no gene match: 8. The CDR3 loop spans 15 amino acids. The germline V gene encodes CDR1 SEHNR and CDR2 FQNEAQ (reference sequence). CDR3 protein: CASSSTGTGPDTQYF. The CDR3 nucleotides read TGTGCCAGCAGTTCCACCGGGACAGGGCCAGATACGCAGTATTTT.

This clonotype was observed many times. V and J are TRBV6-2 or TRBV6-3 and TRBJ1-2, with 9 bases fitting TRBD1. Germline trimming cut 6 bases from V and 5 bases from J; bases unmatched to any gene: 7. The CDR3 loop spans 14 amino acids. Germline V CDR1 and CDR2: MNHEY, SVGEGT. The CDR3 protein is CASSSGTGPYGYTF. As DNA, the CDR3 is TGTGCCAGCAGCTCCGGGACAGGGCCGTATGGCTACACCTTC.

This chain joins TRBV4-1 and TRBJ2-7; D gene unclear. Trimming pared 1 base from V and 5 bases from J, leaving 15 bases between. Germline loops: CDR1 MGHRA, CDR2 YSYEKL. CDR3 length: 15 amino acids. CDR3: CASSQALGRANEQYF. CDR3 in DNA: TGCGCCAGCAGCCAAGCCTTAGGGCGCGCCAACGAGCAGTACTTC.